This T cell receptor (beta chain) came from a study of response to subunit inactivated influenza vaccine. The CDR3 length is 14 residues. The ends lost 3 bases at V and 4 bases at J; junction bases unmatched: 2. The germline V gene encodes CDR1 SNHLY and CDR2 FYNNEI. Overall study findings and caveats: Authors proposed each seasonal influenza vaccination draws in few new T cells.

This clonotype was seen many times. Its antigen remains unidentified. A single record per CDR3 protein comes from TCRdb applying MiXCR to the RT-PCR reads. The profile shows about 520,000 distinct CDR3 sequences, approximately 7.3% of them singletons. Specimen: PBMCs from blood, collected around 2 years after vaccination. The chain combines TRBV2 with TRBJ2-1; 8 bases are shared with TRBD1. The clonotype was recovered from a man in his fifties or sixties who received an inactivated influenza vaccine. The CDR3 is CASSEGQAYNEQFF. CDR3 DNA: TGTGCCAGCAGTGAGGGACAGGCGTACAATGAGCAGTTCTTC.